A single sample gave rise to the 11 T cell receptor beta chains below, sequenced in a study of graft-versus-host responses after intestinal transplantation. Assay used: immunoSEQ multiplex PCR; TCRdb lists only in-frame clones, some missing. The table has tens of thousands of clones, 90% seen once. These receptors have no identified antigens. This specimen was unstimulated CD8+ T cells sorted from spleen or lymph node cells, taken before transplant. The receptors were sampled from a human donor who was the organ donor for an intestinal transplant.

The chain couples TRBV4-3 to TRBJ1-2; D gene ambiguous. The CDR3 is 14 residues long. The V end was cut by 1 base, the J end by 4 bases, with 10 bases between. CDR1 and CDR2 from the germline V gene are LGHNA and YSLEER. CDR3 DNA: TGCGCCAGCAGCCAAGGCGTAGGGAGCTATGGCTACACCTTC. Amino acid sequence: CASSQGVGSYGYTF.

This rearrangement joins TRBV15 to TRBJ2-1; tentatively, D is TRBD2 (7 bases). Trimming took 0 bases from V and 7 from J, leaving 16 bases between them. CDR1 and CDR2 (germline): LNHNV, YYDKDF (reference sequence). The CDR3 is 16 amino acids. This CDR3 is CATSRDLRGPSNEQFF. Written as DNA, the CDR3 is TGTGCCACCAGCAGAGATTTGCGGGGGCCCAGTAATGAGCAGTTCTTC.

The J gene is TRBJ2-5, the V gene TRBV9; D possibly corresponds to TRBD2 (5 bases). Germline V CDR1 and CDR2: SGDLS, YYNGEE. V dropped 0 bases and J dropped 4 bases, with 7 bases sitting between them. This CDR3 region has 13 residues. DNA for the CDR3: TGTGCCAGCAGCGTAGGAGGGTTAGAGACCCAGTACTTC. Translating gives CASSVGGLETQYF.

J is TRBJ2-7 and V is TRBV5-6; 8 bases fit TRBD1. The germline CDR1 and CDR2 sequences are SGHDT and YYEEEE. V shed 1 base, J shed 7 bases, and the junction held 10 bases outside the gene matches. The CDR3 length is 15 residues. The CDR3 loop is CASSLRGQGVAEQYV. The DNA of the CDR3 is TGTGCCAGCAGCTTGCGAGGACAGGGAGTTGCAGAGCAGTACGTC.

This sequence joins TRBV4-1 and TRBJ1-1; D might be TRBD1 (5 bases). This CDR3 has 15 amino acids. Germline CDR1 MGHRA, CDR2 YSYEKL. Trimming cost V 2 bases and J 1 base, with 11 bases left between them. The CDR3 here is CASSQTTGENTEAFF. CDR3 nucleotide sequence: TGCGCCAGCAGCCAAACAACAGGAGAGAACACTGAAGCTTTCTTT.

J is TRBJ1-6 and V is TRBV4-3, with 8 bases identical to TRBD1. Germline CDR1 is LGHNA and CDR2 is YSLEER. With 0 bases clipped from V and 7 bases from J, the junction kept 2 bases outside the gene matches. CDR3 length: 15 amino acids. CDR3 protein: CASSQDRGLNSPLHF. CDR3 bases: TGCGCCAGCAGCCAAGACAGGGGGCTGAATTCACCCCTCCACTTT.

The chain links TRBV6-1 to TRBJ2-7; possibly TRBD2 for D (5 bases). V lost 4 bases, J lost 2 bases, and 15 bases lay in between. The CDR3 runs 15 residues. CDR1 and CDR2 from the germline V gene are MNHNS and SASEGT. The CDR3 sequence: CASSAEAPDPYEQYV. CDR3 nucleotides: TGTGCCAGCAGTGCGGAGGCCCCCGACCCCTACGAGCAGTACGTC.

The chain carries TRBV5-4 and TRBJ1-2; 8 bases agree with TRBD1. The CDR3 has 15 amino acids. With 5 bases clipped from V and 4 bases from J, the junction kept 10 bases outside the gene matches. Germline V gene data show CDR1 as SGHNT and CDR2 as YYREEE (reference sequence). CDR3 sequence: CASSSTRQGLYGYTF. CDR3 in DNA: TGTGCCAGCAGTTCGACGCGACAGGGGCTCTATGGCTACACCTTC.

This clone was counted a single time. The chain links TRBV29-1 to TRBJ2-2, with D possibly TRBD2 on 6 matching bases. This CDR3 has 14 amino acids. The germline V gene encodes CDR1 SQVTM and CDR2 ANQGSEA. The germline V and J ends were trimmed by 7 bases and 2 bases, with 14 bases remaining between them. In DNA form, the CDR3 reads TGCAGCGCCGGAGGGCAGGGAAACACCGGGGAGCTGTTTTTT. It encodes CSAGGQGNTGELFF.

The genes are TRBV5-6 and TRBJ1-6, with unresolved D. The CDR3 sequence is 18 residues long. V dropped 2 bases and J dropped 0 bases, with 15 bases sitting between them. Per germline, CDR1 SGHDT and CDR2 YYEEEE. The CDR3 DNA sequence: TGTGCCAGCAGCTTCGGGGTTCCCCTTGGCTCCTATAATTCACCCCTCCACTTT. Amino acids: CASSFGVPLGSYNSPLHF.

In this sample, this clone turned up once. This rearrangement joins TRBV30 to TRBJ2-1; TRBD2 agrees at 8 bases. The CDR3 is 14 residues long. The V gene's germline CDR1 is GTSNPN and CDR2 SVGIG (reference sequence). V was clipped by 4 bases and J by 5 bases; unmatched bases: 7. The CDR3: CAWKDGGENNEQFF. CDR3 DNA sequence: TGTGCCTGGAAGGACGGGGGGGAAAACAATGAGCAGTTCTTC.